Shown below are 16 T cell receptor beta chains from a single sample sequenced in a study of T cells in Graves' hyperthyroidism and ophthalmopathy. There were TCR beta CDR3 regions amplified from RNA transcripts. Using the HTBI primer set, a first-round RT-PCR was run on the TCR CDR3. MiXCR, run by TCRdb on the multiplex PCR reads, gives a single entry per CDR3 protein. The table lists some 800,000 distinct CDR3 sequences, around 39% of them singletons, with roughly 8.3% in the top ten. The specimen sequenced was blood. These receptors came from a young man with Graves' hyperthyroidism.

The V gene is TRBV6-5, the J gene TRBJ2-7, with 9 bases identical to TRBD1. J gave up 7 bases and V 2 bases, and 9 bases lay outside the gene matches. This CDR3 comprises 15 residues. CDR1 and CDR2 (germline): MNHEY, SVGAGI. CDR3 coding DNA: TGTGCCAGCAGTTACATACAGGGGGCTGTGGGAGAGCAGTACTTC. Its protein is CASSYIQGAVGEQYF.

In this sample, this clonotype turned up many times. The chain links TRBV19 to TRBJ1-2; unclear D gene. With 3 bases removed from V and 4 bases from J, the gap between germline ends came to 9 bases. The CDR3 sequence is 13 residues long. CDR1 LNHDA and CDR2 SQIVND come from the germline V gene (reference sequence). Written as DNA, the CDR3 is TGTGCCAGTAGTATGGGCGGTTTCTATGGCTACACCTTC. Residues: CASSMGGFYGYTF.

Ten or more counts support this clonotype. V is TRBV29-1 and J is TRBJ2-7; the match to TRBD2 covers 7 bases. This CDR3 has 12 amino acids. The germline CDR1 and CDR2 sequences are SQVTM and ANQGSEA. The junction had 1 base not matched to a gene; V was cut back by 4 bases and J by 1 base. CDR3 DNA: TGCAGCGTTGGGACTAGGTCCTACGAGCAGTACTTC. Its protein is CSVGTRSYEQYF.

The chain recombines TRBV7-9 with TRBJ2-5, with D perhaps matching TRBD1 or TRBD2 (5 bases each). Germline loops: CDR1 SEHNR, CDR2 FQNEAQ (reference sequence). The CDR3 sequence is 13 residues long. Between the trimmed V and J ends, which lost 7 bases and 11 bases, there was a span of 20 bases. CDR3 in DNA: TGTGCCAGCACCCCGACGGTGATCGAGGGGCAGTACTTC. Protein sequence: CASTPTVIEGQYF.

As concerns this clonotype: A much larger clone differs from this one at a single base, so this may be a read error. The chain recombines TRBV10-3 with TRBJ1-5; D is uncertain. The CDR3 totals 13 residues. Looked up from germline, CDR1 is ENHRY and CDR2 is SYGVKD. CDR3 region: CASSHSSNQPQHF. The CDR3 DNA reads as TGTGCCAGCAGTCACAGTAGCAATCAGCCCCAGCATTTT.

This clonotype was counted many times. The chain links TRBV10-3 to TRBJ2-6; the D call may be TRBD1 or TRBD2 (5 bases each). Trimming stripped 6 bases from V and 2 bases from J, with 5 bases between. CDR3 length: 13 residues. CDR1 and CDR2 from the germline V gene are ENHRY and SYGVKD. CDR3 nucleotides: TGTGCCATCAGGGGGGCTGGGGCCAACGTCCTGACTTTC. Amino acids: CAIRGAGANVLTF.

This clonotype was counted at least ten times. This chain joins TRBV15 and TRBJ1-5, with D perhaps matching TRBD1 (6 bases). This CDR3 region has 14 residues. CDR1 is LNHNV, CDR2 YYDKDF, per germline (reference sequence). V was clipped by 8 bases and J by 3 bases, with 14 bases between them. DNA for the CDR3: TGTGCCACCTCGAATTGGGACACCAATCAGCCCCAGCATTTT. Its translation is CATSNWDTNQPQHF. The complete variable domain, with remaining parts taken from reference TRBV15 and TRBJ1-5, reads DAMVIQNPRYQVTQFGKPVTLSCSQTLNHNVMYWYQQKSSQAPKLLFHYYDKDFNNEADTPDNFQSRRPNTSFCFLDIRSPGLGDTAMYLCATSNWDTNQPQHFGDGTRLSIL.

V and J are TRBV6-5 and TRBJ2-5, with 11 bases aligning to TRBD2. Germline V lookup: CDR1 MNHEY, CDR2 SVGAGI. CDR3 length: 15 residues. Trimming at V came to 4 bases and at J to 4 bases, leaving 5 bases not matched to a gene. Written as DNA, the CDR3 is TGTGCCAGCAGTTCCGTACTAGCGGGAGCAGAGACCCAGTACTTC. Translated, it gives CASSSVLAGAETQYF.

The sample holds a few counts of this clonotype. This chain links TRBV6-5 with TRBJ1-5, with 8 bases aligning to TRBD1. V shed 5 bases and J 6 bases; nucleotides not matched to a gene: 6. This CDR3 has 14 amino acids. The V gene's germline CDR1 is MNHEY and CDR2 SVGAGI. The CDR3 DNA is TGTGCCAGCAGTGGCGGGACAGGAACTCAGCCCCAGCATTTT. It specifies CASSGGTGTQPQHF.

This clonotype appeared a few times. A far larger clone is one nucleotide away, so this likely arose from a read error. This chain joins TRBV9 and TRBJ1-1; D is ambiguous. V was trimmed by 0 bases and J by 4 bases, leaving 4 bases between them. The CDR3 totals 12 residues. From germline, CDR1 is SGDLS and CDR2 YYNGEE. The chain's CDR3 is CASSVGFTEAFF. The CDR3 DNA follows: TGTGCCAGCAGCGTAGGGTTCACTGAAGCTTTCTTT.

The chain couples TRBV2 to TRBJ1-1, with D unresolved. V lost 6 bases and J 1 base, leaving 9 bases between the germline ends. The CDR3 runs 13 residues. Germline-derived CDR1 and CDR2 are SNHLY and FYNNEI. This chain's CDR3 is CASRVPANTEAFF. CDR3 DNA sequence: TGTGCCAGCAGAGTTCCGGCGAACACTGAAGCTTTCTTT.

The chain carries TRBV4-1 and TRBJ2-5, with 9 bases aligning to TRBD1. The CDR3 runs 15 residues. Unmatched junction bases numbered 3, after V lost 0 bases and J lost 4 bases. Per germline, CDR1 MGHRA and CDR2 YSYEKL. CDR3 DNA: TGCGCCAGCAGCCAAGAGTACAGGGGGCGAGAGACCCAGTACTTC. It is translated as CASSQEYRGRETQYF.

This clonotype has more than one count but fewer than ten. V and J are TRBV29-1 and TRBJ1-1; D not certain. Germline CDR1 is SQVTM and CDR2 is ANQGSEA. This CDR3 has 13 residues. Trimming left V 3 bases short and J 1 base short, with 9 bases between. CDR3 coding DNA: TGCAGCGTTGAGTCCATTACGAACACTGAAGCTTTCTTT. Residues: CSVESITNTEAFF.

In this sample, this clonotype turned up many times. CDR3 coding DNA: TGTGCCACCAGCGCCGGGCCCGCACCGGAGGACGAGCAGTACTTC. Protein: CATSAGPAPEDEQYF. V is TRBV15 and J is TRBJ2-7; D might be TRBD2 (5 bases). The germline V gene encodes CDR1 LNHNV and CDR2 YYDKDF (reference sequence). V gave up 5 bases and J gave up 5 bases, with 19 bases separating them. The CDR3 runs to 15 residues.

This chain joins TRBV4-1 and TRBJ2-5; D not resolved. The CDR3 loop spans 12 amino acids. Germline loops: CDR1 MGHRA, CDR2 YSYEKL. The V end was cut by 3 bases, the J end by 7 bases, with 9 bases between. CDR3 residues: CASSQRLGTQYF. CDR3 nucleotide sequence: TGCGCCAGCAGCCAGAGGCTGGGGACCCAGTACTTC.

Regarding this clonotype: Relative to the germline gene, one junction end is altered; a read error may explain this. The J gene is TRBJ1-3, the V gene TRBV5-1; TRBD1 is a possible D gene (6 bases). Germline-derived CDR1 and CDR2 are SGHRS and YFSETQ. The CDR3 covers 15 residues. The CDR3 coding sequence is TGTGCCAGCAGCTTAGGGGGGGCCTCTGGAAACACCATATATTTT. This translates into CASSLGGASGNTIYF. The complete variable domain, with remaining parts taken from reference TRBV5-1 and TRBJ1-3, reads KAGVTQTPRYLIKTRGQQVTLSCSPISGHRSVSWYQQTPGQGLQFLFEYFSETQRNKGNFPGRFSGRQFSNSRSEMNVSTLELGDSALYLCASSLGGASGNTIYFGEGSWLTVV.